Listed below are T cell receptor beta chains from one sample, sequenced in a study of identical twins. TCRdb ran MiXCR on the 5' RACE reads and lists one entry per CDR3 protein. The sample yields roughly 150,000 distinct CDR3 sequences, 3% to 4.5% seen once. What was sequenced was memory T cells sorted from blood. The receptor source for this set is a young man in good health. Each CDR3 is given with its conserved first and last residue. Fields, in order: CDR3 DNA, CDR3 protein, clone size, J gene, V gene, D gene. The D gene is left open where the match is weak. Rows may omit the clone size; those that give it use once, few, many or a size class.

TGTGCCAGCAGTTTATCTATCGGGAGTAGTTCACCCCTCCACTTT | CASSLSIGSSSPLHF | many | TRBJ1-6 | TRBV12-3/TRBV12-4 | .
TGTGCCAGCAGCTTCTCAGGAATCCAAGAGACCCAGTACTTC | CASSFSGIQETQYF | many | TRBJ2-5 | TRBV5-6 | .
TGTGCCACCAGCAGGGGATCTGATGGCTACACCTTC | CATSRGSDGYTF | many | TRBJ1-2 | TRBV15 | .
TGCAGTGCTAGAGTAACTAGCGGGAGAAGGAATACGCAGTATTTT | CSARVTSGRRNTQYF | many | TRBJ2-3 | TRBV20-1 | TRBD2
TGCGCCAGCAGCCACGATGGACAGGGGGGACAGCCCCAGCATTTT | CASSHDGQGGQPQHF | many | TRBJ1-5 | TRBV4-1 | TRBD1
TGCAGTGCTAGTCCGACTAGCGGCTACGAGCAGTACTTC | CSASPTSGYEQYF | many | TRBJ2-7 | TRBV20-1 | TRBD2
TGTGCCAGCAGTGGACTTGGGACAAAAGATCAGCCCCAGCATTTT | CASSGLGTKDQPQHF | many | TRBJ1-5 | TRBV6-1 | .
TGCGCCAGCAGCTTGCTAGCGGAGAACAATGAGCAGTTCTTC | CASSLLAENNEQFF | many | TRBJ2-1 | TRBV5-1 | TRBD2
TGTGCCAGCAGCTTTTCCGGGACAGGGAGTAGGAACACTGAAGCTTTCTTT | CASSFSGTGSRNTEAFF | many | TRBJ1-1 | TRBV7-8 | TRBD1
TGCAGTGTTAAACTCAGGGGGAATCAGCCCCAGCATTTT | CSVKLRGNQPQHF | many | TRBJ1-5 | TRBV20-1 | TRBD1
TGCAGTGCTAGAATAGAGATGCGGGATTCCTACAATGAGCAGTTCTTC | CSARIEMRDSYNEQFF | . | TRBJ2-1 | TRBV20-1 | .
TGTGCCAGCAGTGATTTGACCCTAGCGGGCCTCCAAGAGACCCAGTACTTC | CASSDLTLAGLQETQYF | many | TRBJ2-5 | TRBV2 | TRBD2
TGTGCCAGCAGCTTCTACCAGAGCTCCTACGAGCAGTACTTC | CASSFYQSSYEQYF | few | TRBJ2-7 | TRBV3-1 | .
TGTGCCAGTGGTCGAACCACCGGGGAGCTGTTTTTT | CASGRTTGELFF | . | TRBJ2-2 | TRBV19 | .
TGTGCCAGCAGCCAGCTAGGGGTTGCCGGGGAGCTGTTTTTT | CASSQLGVAGELFF | few | TRBJ2-2 | TRBV14 | .
TGTGCCAGCAGTACCCCGGGACAGGGTACCCCCTACGAGCAGTACTTC | CASSTPGQGTPYEQYF | many | TRBJ2-7 | TRBV6-1 | TRBD1
TGTGCCAGCAGTGAAGGCGGACAGGGGGCTTATGGTCAGCCCCAGCATTTT | CASSEGGQGAYGQPQHF | many | TRBJ1-5 | TRBV6-1 | TRBD1
TGTGCCAGCAGCGGACGGACCGAGCCCTACGAGCAGTACTTC | CASSGRTEPYEQYF | many | TRBJ2-7 | TRBV7-9 | .
TGTGCCAGCACCCCTTGGCAGGGGGCTTCCTACGAGCAGTACTTC | CASTPWQGASYEQYF | few | TRBJ2-7 | TRBV21-1 | .
TGTGCCAGCAGCTTGCGCCCGCGGCCAGATCAGCCCCAGCATTTT | CASSLRPRPDQPQHF | many | TRBJ1-5 | TRBV5-5 | .
TGCGCCAGCAGCTACAATGCGGCACAAGGAAGCACCGGGGAGCTGTTTTTT | CASSYNAAQGSTGELFF | many | TRBJ2-2 | TRBV5-1 | .
TGTGCCAGCAGCTTATTCCCCCCGGGAGGGCTGGCCTACAATGAGCAGTTCTTC | CASSLFPPGGLAYNEQFF | . | TRBJ2-1 | TRBV7-7 | TRBD2
TGTGCCAGCAGCCCAAGGAACCTCCAAGAGACCCAGTACTTC | CASSPRNLQETQYF | many | TRBJ2-5 | TRBV12-3/TRBV12-4 | .
TGTGCCAGCAGTGAAGCCCCTAGCGGGTTCTCCTACGAGCAGTACTTC | CASSEAPSGFSYEQYF | many | TRBJ2-7 | TRBV2 | TRBD2
TGTGCTAGTAATATCGGCGGTAGCACAGATACGCAGTATTTT | CASNIGGSTDTQYF | many | TRBJ2-3 | TRBV19 | .
TGTGCCACCAGTGATCTCTGGACAGGAAATGAGCAGTTCTTC | CATSDLWTGNEQFF | medium-sized | TRBJ2-1 | TRBV24-1 | TRBD1
TGTGCCAGCAGCTTAGGGTACCGGGAGGGCCGAAGGGAGCTGTTTTTT | CASSLGYREGRRELFF | many | TRBJ2-2 | TRBV7-8 | TRBD2
TGCAGTGTACGTAGGGAGGGAGATACGCAGTATTTT | CSVRREGDTQYF | many | TRBJ2-3 | TRBV20-1 | TRBD2
TGTGCCAGCAGCTTAGTCCCAGGGGTGACTGAAGCTTTCTTT | CASSLVPGVTEAFF | many | TRBJ1-1 | TRBV7-3 | .
TGTGCCAGCAGCTTAGTGATCCGGGAGGACTACGAGCAGTACTTC | CASSLVIREDYEQYF | many | TRBJ2-7 | TRBV7-2 | TRBD2
TGTGCCAGCAGCGCGGACGTAAAATGGTCGGAGCTGTTTTTT | CASSADVKWSELFF | . | TRBJ2-2 | TRBV7-9 | .
TGTGCCAGCAGTGACCTGGCGCCTAGGCCATATACGCAGTATTTT | CASSDLAPRPYTQYF | many | TRBJ2-3 | TRBV25-1 | .
TGTGCCACCTCAGCGGGAGAGCTAGCCAAAAACATTCAGTACTTC | CATSAGELAKNIQYF | many | TRBJ2-4 | TRBV6-2/TRBV6-3 | TRBD2
TGTGCCAGCAGTACGCCGCAGATACGCTCCTACAATGAGCAGTTCTTC | CASSTPQIRSYNEQFF | many | TRBJ2-1 | TRBV12-3/TRBV12-4 | .
TGTGCCAGCAGTGTTAGCTTCAATGAGCAGTTCTTC | CASSVSFNEQFF | many | TRBJ2-1 | TRBV2 | .
TGCGCCAGCAGTATGAGCACAGATACGCAGTATTTT | CASSMSTDTQYF | many | TRBJ2-3 | TRBV5-1 | .
TGTGCCAGCAGCCCGGGACTAGAAATAGGTGAGCAGTTCTTC | CASSPGLEIGEQFF | many | TRBJ2-1 | TRBV3-1 | TRBD2
TGTGCCAGCGCATGGCCCCCGGGAGAGACCCAGTACTTC | CASAWPPGETQYF | many | TRBJ2-5 | TRBV6-6 | .
TGTGCCAGCAGCGTGGGACTAGCGTGGAATGAGCAGTTCTTC | CASSVGLAWNEQFF | many | TRBJ2-1 | TRBV9 | TRBD2
TGTGCCAGCAGACGGACAGGGGGCCATCAGCCCCAGCATTTT | CASRRTGGHQPQHF | many | TRBJ1-5 | TRBV6-2/TRBV6-3 | TRBD1
TGTGCCAGCAGAATGGGGACTAGCGGGGGTTACGAGCAGTACTTC | CASRMGTSGGYEQYF | many | TRBJ2-7 | TRBV12-3/TRBV12-4 | TRBD2
TGTGCCAGCAGTGAAGGGGTTGTTCCGGGGGGCTACACCTTC | CASSEGVVPGGYTF | many | TRBJ1-2 | TRBV6-1 | .
TGTGCCAGCAGCGTAGGAACCGGGACAGGGACCGGGGAGCTGTTTTTT | CASSVGTGTGTGELFF | few | TRBJ2-2 | TRBV9 | TRBD1
TGTGCCAGCAGTTACTCATTAGGAGGGGGCACGGGGAATTCACCCCTCCACTTT | CASSYSLGGGTGNSPLHF | . | TRBJ1-6 | TRBV6-5 | TRBD1
TGCGCCAGCAGCCAATTAATAGCCAAAAACATTCAGTACTTC | CASSQLIAKNIQYF | many | TRBJ2-4 | TRBV4-1 | .
TGTGCCAGTACGCTCCGGGCCCAGAACACTGAAGCTTTCTTT | CASTLRAQNTEAFF | . | TRBJ1-1 | TRBV12-3/TRBV12-4 | .
TGCGCCAGCAGCTCCAGGACTCAATTGTCGTTCTTC | CASSSRTQLSFF | many | TRBJ2-1 | TRBV5-1 | .
TGTGCCAGCAGCTTACCTTACCGCGTTTCGGTTTACAATGAGCAGTTCTTC | CASSLPYRVSVYNEQFF | many | TRBJ2-1 | TRBV7-9 | .
TGTGCCAGCTCACCTAACCCGGGAGGCGGTGAGCAGTTCTTC | CASSPNPGGGEQFF | few | TRBJ2-1 | TRBV18 | TRBD2
TGCAGTGTTGGGACAGGCCCCCAGCCCCAGCATTTT | CSVGTGPQPQHF | many | TRBJ1-5 | TRBV20-1 | TRBD1
TGCAGTGCTAGTGGGCACCTTACTAGCGGGAGCTACAATGAGCAGTTCTTC | CSASGHLTSGSYNEQFF | many | TRBJ2-1 | TRBV20-1 | TRBD2
TGTGCCAGCAGTTTTACAGGGGCCCAGTACCAAGAGACCCAGTACTTC | CASSFTGAQYQETQYF | many | TRBJ2-5 | TRBV28 | TRBD1
TGCGCCAGCAGCCCGGGACAGGGAGACGGAGCTTTCTTT | CASSPGQGDGAFF | many | TRBJ1-1 | TRBV5-1 | TRBD1